The 11 T cell receptor beta chains in this list originate from one sample, sequenced in a study of blood T cell repertoires in COVID-19. Repertoires were generated with immunoSEQ multiplex PCR, while TCRdb's copy carries only in-frame clones and drops some. Counted here are about 480,000 clones, 85% to 90% occurring once; the ten biggest clones make up approximately 0.9%. Sequenced: peripheral blood. The receptor source for this set is a young man with COVID-19, enrolled during active disease.

The gene calls are TRBV12-5 and TRBJ2-7; the match to TRBD2 covers 11 bases. CDR1 and CDR2 from the germline V gene are LGHNT and FRNRAP. The length of the CDR3 is 17 residues. V was clipped by 0 bases and J by 1 base; unmatched bases: 5. DNA of the CDR3: TGTGCTAGTGGTTTGGTACTAGCGGGGGCTTTTTCCTACGAGCAGTACTTC. Translation: CASGLVLAGAFSYEQYF.

Comments on this clone: The same CDR3 arises from other DNA sequences in this sample as well. The rearrangement joins TRBV2 to TRBJ1-5; perhaps TRBD1 as D (6 bases). Trimming took 4 bases from V and 2 from J, leaving 6 bases between them. Germline V gives CDR1 SNHLY, CDR2 FYNNEI. The CDR3 length is 13 residues. The CDR3, as DNA: TGTGCCAGCAGTGGACAGGGCAATCAGCCCCAGCATTTT. Translated: CASSGQGNQPQHF.

This chain links TRBV2 with TRBJ2-2, with TRBD2 identical over 7 bases. The germline V gene has CDR1 SNHLY and CDR2 FYNNEI. Trimming cost V 6 bases and J 4 bases; bases outside gene matches: 8. The CDR3 loop spans 15 amino acids. The CDR3 DNA reads as TGTGCCAGCAGGGGTTCTAGCGGTGGCACCGGGGAGCTGTTTTTT. Translated, it gives CASRGSSGGTGELFF.

To note about this clone: Other DNA sequences of this sample code for an identical CDR3. The chain joins TRBV18 to TRBJ2-7; D not certain. The germline V gene encodes CDR1 KGHSH and CDR2 LQKENI. This CDR3 has 13 amino acids. V gave up 1 base and J gave up 2 bases, with 6 bases separating them. DNA for the CDR3: TGTGCCAGCTCACCACGAACTACCTACGAGCAGTACTTC. Protein product: CASSPRTTYEQYF.

The chain couples TRBV5-1 to TRBJ2-3, with 11 bases identical to TRBD2. Germline CDR1 is SGHRS and CDR2 is YFSETQ. There are 16 residues in the CDR3. Unmatched junction bases numbered 7, after V lost 1 base and J lost 6 bases. In DNA form, the CDR3 reads TGCGCCAGCAGCTTGTTAGCGGGGGGGCCGCGGGATACGCAGTATTTT. It codes for CASSLLAGGPRDTQYF.

V usage is TRBV5-6 and J usage is TRBJ2-1; tentative D call: TRBD2 (6 bases). V shed 6 bases and J shed 0 bases, with 16 bases lying between them. The CDR3 spans 16 residues. The germline V gene has CDR1 SGHDT and CDR2 YYEEEE. CDR3 amino acids: CASNLPHGSSYNEQFF. The DNA of the CDR3 is TGTGCCAGCAACCTCCCCCACGGGAGCTCCTACAATGAGCAGTTCTTC.

The chain joins TRBV10-1 to TRBJ2-1; TRBD2 matches at 14 bases. The CDR3 is 20 residues long. J was trimmed by 1 base and V by 6 bases; bases with no gene match: 14. Germline CDR1 and CDR2: WNHNN and SYGVQD (reference sequence). In DNA form, the CDR3 reads TGCGCCAGCAGCGTCGCCGGGACTAGCGGGAGTTTTCCTTCCTACAATGAGCAGTTCTTC. Residues: CASSVAGTSGSFPSYNEQFF.

The J gene is TRBJ2-7, the V gene TRBV6-5; D is unclear. The CDR3 extends over 11 amino acids. V was cut by 7 bases and J by 6 bases, with 10 bases left in between. CDR1 and CDR2 (germline): MNHEY, SVGAGI. CDR3 protein: CASTSYGEQYF. CDR3 nucleotide sequence: TGTGCCAGCACCAGTTATGGCGAGCAGTACTTC.

The chain recombines TRBV11-2 with TRBJ1-1; D may be TRBD1 (5 bases). Trimming left V 2 bases short and J 5 bases short, with 15 bases between. This CDR3 has 15 amino acids. The germline gives CDR1 SGHAT, CDR2 FQNNGV. The CDR3 loop reads CASSLLGRGETEAFF. The DNA for the CDR3 is TGTGCCAGCAGCTTATTGGGACGGGGGGAGACTGAAGCTTTCTTT.

The chain combines TRBV9 with TRBJ2-3; the match to TRBD2 covers 8 bases. Trimming took 0 bases from V and 6 from J; bases not matched to a gene: 24. The CDR3 length is 21 residues. Germline CDR1 SGDLS, CDR2 YYNGEE. In DNA form, the CDR3 reads TGTGCCAGCAGCGTAGGGGGGGCCTTTTGGAGGAGCGGGAGTGACACCGATACGCAGTATTTT. Its translation is CASSVGGAFWRSGSDTDTQYF.

V gene TRBV5-4 combines with J gene TRBJ1-4; tentative D call: TRBD1 (6 bases). This CDR3 spans 14 amino acids. V gave up 2 bases and J gave up 4 bases, with 9 bases separating them. From germline, CDR1 is SGHNT and CDR2 YYREEE (reference sequence). This CDR3 is CASSLRGGNEKLFF. Here the CDR3 DNA reads TGTGCCAGCAGCTTAAGAGGGGGTAATGAAAAACTGTTTTTT.